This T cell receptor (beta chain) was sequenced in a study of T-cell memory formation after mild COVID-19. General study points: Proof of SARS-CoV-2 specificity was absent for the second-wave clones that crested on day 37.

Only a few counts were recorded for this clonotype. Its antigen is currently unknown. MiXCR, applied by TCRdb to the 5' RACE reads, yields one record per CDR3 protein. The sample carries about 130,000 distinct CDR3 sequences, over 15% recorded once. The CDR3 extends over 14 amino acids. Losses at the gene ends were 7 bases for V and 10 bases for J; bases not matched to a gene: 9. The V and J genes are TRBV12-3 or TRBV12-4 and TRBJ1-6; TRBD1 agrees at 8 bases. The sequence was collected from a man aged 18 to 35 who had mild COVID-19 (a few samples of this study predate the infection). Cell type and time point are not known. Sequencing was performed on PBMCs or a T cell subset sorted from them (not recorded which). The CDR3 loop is CASIDTGGGSPLHF. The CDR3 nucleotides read TGTGCCAGCATTGACACAGGGGGAGGCTCACCCCTCCACTTT.